Listed below are T cell receptor beta chains from one sample, sequenced in a study of cytomegalovirus exposure and HLA in healthy donors. TCRdb keeps only in-frame clones here, not all; method: immunoSEQ multiplex PCR. The sample shows roughly 120,000 clones, around four fifths of them seen only once. Source material: PBMCs. All receptors come from a male donor in good health and CMV-seropositive. Both conserved end residues are part of each CDR3. A D gene is named only where the DNA matches it firmly. Clone size is given for some rows only: seen once, a few or many times, or a class if the clone is expanded.

abundance,j_gene,v_gene,d_gene,CDR3aa,CDR3nt
-,TRBJ2-5,TRBV18,-,CASSPRLSQETQYF,TGTGCCAGCTCACCTCGACTATCTCAAGAGACCCAGTACTTC
-,TRBJ1-1,TRBV25-1,-,CASTRDTNTEAFF,TGTGCCAGCACTCGAGACACGAACACTGAAGCTTTCTTT
-,TRBJ2-7,TRBV7-2,TRBD2,CASSLGGGSYEQYF,TGTGCCAGCAGCTTAGGGGGCGGGAGCTACGAGCAGTACTTC
once,TRBJ2-3,TRBV27,-,CASSLYGDFTRDTQYF,TGTGCCAGCAGTTTATATGGGGACTTTACAAGGGATACGCAGTATTTT
-,TRBJ2-3,TRBV5-6,TRBD1,CASSFGTGSTDTQYF,TGTGCCAGCAGCTTTGGGACAGGGAGCACAGATACGCAGTATTTT
-,TRBJ1-2,TRBV6-5,TRBD1,CASSQDRGGDGYTF,TGTGCCAGCAGTCAAGACAGGGGCGGGGACGGCTACACCTTC
once,TRBJ2-1,TRBV4-2,-,CASSQEIMGRGEQFF,TGTGCCAGCAGCCAAGAAATAATGGGCCGGGGTGAGCAGTTCTTC
-,TRBJ2-7,TRBV18,TRBD2,CASSRNGGSYEQYF,TGTGCCAGCTCGCGGAACGGGGGGTCCTACGAGCAGTACTTC
-,TRBJ1-1,TRBV6-1,TRBD1,CASSLQRDRATEAFF,TGTGCCAGCAGTCTGCAGCGGGACAGGGCCACTGAAGCTTTCTTT
-,TRBJ2-1,TRBV11-2,TRBD1,CASSFSETGNEQFF,TGTGCCAGCAGCTTCTCGGAGACAGGGAATGAGCAGTTCTTC
-,TRBJ2-5,TRBV11-1,TRBD2,CASSPLGGRPQETQYF,TGTGCCAGCAGCCCCCTCGGCGGGAGGCCCCAAGAGACCCAGTACTTC
-,TRBJ2-1,TRBV4-3,TRBD1,CASSQDRGDGEQFF,TGCGCCAGCAGCCAGGACAGGGGAGACGGAGAGCAGTTCTTC
-,TRBJ1-2,TRBV25-1,-,CASSEWGIGYTF,TGTGCCAGCAGTGAGTGGGGCATCGGCTACACCTTC
-,TRBJ1-1,TRBV2,TRBD1,CASSEAPRGLTEAFF,TGTGCCAGCAGTGAAGCGCCCAGGGGGCTTACTGAAGCTTTCTTT
few,TRBJ2-3,TRBV7-2,TRBD2,CASSTLAGGTDTQYF,TGTGCCAGCAGCACGCTAGCGGGAGGCACAGATACGCAGTATTTT
-,TRBJ2-5,TRBV6-6,-,CASSYRQVETQYF,TGTGCCAGCAGTTACCGGCAGGTAGAGACCCAGTACTTC
-,TRBJ1-5,TRBV18,TRBD1,CASSPTGDRNQPQHF,TGTGCCAGCTCACCAACAGGGGATCGCAATCAGCCCCAGCATTTT
-,TRBJ2-6,TRBV9,-,CASCPGAGSGANVLTF,TGTGCCAGCTGCCCCGGTGCTGGCTCTGGGGCCAACGTCCTGACTTTC
-,TRBJ1-1,TRBV25-1,-,CASSVGAVGAFF,TGTGCCAGCAGTGTTGGGGCGGTCGGAGCTTTCTTT
-,TRBJ2-3,TRBV4-2,-,CASSQEETDTQYF,TGTGCCAGCAGCCAAGAGGAGACAGATACGCAGTATTTT
-,TRBJ2-1,TRBV7-3,-,CASSLTGGVYNEQFF,TGTGCCAGCAGCTTAACAGGGGGGGTCTACAATGAGCAGTTCTTC
-,TRBJ2-2,TRBV28,-,CASTRIWLNTGELFF,TGTGCCAGCACTAGAATCTGGCTGAACACCGGGGAGCTGTTTTTT
-,TRBJ1-1,TRBV29-1,-,CSATITNTEAFF,TGCAGTGCTACTATAACGAACACTGAAGCTTTCTTT
-,TRBJ2-6,TRBV15,-,CATSRYRAGANVLTF,TGTGCCACCAGCAGGTACAGGGCTGGGGCCAACGTCCTGACTTTC
-,TRBJ1-1,TRBV7-9,TRBD1,CASSVGTGVTAEAFF,TGTGCCAGCAGCGTAGGGACAGGGGTTACGGCTGAAGCTTTCTTT
-,TRBJ2-7,TRBV28,TRBD1,CASSSGTGEYEQYF,TGTGCCAGCAGTTCCGGGACAGGGGAATACGAGCAGTACTTC
-,TRBJ2-7,TRBV5-1,TRBD1,CASSLGSGGTYEQYF,TGCGCCAGCAGCTTGGGCTCAGGGGGCACATACGAGCAGTACTTC
once,TRBJ1-6,TRBV25-1,-,CASSEYRGYNSPLHF,TGTGCCAGCAGTGAATACAGGGGCTATAATTCACCCCTCCACTTT
-,TRBJ2-1,TRBV4-2,TRBD2,CASSQSLGRVSYNEQFF,TGTGCCAGCAGCCAAAGCCTGGGGAGGGTTTCCTACAATGAGCAGTTCTTC
-,TRBJ2-1,TRBV9,TRBD2,CASSAHPGLANEQFF,TGTGCCAGCAGCGCTCACCCGGGACTAGCCAATGAGCAGTTCTTC
-,TRBJ2-1,TRBV28,TRBD2,CASSGHATSGRINEQFF,TGTGCCAGCAGCGGCCACGCTACTAGCGGGAGGATAAATGAGCAGTTCTTC
few,TRBJ1-1,TRBV5-1,-,CASSLGPTGIGAEAFF,TGCGCCAGCAGCTTGGGTCCAACAGGGATAGGCGCTGAAGCTTTCTTT